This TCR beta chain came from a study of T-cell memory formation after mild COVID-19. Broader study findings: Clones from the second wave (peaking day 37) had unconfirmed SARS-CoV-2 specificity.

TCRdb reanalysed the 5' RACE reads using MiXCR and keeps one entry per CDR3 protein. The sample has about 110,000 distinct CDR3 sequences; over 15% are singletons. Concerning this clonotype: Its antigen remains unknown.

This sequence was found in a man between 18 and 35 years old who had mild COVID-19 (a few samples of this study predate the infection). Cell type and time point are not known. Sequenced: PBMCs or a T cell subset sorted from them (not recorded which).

Here the CDR3 DNA reads TGCAGTGCTAGAAACCGGGACAGGGATAACTATGGCTACACCTTC. Residues: CSARNRDRDNYGYTF. The chain joins TRBV20-1 to TRBJ1-2; 9 positions match TRBD1. Looked up from germline, CDR1 is DFQATT and CDR2 is SNEGSKA (reference sequence). CDR3 length equals 15 residues. The V gene end was trimmed by 2 bases and the J gene end by 1 base; junction bases not matched to a gene: 5.